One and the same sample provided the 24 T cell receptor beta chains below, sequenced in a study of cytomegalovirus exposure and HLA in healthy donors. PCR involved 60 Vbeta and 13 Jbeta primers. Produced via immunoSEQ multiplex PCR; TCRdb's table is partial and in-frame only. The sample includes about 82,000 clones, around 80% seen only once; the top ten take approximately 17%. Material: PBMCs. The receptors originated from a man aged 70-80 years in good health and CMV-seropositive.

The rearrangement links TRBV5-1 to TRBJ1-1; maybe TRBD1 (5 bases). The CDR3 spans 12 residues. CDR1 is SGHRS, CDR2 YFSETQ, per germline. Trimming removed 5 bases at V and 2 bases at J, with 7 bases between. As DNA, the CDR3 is TGCGCCAGCAGTACAGGAAACACTGAAGCTTTCTTT. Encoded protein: CASSTGNTEAFF.

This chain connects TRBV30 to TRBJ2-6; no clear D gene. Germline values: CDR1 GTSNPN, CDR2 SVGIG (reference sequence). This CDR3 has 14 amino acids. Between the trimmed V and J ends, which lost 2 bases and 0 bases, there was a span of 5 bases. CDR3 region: CAWSSRSGANVLTF. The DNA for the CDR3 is TGTGCCTGGAGTTCCCGCTCTGGGGCCAACGTCCTGACTTTC.

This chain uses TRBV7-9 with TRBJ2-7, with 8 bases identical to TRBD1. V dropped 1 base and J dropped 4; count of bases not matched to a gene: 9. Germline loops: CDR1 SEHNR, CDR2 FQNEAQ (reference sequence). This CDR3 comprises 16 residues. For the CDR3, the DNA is TGTGCCAGCAGCTTAGTCGGCAGGGGGCTGAGTTACGAGCAGTACTTC. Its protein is CASSLVGRGLSYEQYF.

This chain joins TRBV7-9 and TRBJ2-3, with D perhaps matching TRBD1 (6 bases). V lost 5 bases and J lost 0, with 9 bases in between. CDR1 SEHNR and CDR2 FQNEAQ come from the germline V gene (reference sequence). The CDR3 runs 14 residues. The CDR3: CASSPQGSTDTQYF. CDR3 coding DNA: TGTGCCAGCAGCCCCCAGGGGAGCACAGATACGCAGTATTTT.

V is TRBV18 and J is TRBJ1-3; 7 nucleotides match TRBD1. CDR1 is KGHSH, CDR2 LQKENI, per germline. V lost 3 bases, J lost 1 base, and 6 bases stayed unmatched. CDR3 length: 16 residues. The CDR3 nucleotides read TGTGCCAGCTCACCGGAGGGGGCTGTGTCTGGAAACACCATATATTTT. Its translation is CASSPEGAVSGNTIYF.

This CDR3 reads CASKTSSYNEQFF. CDR3 DNA sequence: TGTGCCAGCAAAACAAGCTCCTACAATGAGCAGTTCTTC. The rearrangement uses TRBV28 and TRBJ2-1, with D uncertain. Trimming stripped 7 bases from V and 0 bases from J, with 7 bases between. The CDR3 totals 13 residues. Looked up from germline, CDR1 is MDHEN and CDR2 is SYDVKM.

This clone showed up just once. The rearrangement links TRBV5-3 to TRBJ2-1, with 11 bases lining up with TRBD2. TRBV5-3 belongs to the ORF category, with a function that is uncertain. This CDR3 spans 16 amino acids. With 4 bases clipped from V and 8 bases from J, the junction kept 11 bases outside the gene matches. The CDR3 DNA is TGTGCCAGAAGCCCCTACCTAGCGGGGGGCCCCCATGAGCAGTTCTTC. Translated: CARSPYLAGGPHEQFF.

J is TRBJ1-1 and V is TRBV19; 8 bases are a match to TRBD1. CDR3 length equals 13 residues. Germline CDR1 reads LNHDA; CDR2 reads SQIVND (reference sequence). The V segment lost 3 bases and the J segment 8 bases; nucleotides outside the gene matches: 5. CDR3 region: CASSIRGQGEAFF. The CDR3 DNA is TGTGCCAGTAGTATTCGTGGACAGGGCGAAGCTTTCTTT. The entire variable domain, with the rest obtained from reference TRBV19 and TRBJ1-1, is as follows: DGGITQSPKYLFRKEGQNVTLSCEQNLNHDAMYWYRQDPGQGLRLIYYSQIVNDFQKGDIAEGYSVSREKKESFPLTVTSAQKNPTAFYLCASSIRGQGEAFFGQGTRLTVV.

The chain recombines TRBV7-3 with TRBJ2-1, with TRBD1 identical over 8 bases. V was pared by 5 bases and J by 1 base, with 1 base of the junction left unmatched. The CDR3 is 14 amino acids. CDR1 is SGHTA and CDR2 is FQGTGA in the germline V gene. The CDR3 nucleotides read TGTGCCAGCAGCCGGGACAGGTCCTACAATGAGCAGTTCTTC. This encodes CASSRDRSYNEQFF.

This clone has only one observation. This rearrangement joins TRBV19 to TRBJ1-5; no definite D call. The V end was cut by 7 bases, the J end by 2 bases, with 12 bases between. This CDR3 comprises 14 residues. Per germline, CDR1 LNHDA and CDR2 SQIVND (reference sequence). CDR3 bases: TGTGCCAGTACGAGGGCCGGGGGCAATCAGCCCCAGCATTTT. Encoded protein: CASTRAGGNQPQHF.

The CDR3 protein is CASSRVMNTEAFF. The CDR3 nucleotides are TGTGCCAGCAGCCGCGTCATGAACACTGAAGCTTTCTTT. This chain links TRBV5-4 with TRBJ1-1; the D is unclear. V was shortened by 4 bases and J by 0 bases, with 7 bases between the two germline ends. The germline gives CDR1 SGHNT, CDR2 YYREEE (reference sequence). CDR3 size: 13 residues.

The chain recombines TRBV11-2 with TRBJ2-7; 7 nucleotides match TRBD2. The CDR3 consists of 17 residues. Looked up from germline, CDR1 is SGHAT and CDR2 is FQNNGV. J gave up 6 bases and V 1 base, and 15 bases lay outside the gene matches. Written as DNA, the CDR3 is TGTGCCAGCAGCTTAGTGAGCGGGATCTTCGGGGTGGTCGAGCAGTACTTC. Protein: CASSLVSGIFGVVEQYF.

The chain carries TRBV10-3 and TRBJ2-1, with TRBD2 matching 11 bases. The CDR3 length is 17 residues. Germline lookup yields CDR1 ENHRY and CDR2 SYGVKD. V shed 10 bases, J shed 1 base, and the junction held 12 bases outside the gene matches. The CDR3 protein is CATRDSGRADSYNEQFF. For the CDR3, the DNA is TGTGCCACTCGAGATAGCGGGAGGGCCGATTCCTACAATGAGCAGTTCTTC.

The CDR3 DNA follows: TGTGCCAGCAGCGTCTCGGGACAGGGAGGGCAAAATGAGCAGTTCTTC. Its protein product is CASSVSGQGGQNEQFF. The chain is built from TRBV9 and TRBJ2-1; 9 nucleotides align to TRBD1. The ends lost 2 bases at V and 7 bases at J; junction bases unmatched: 10. The CDR3 runs to 16 residues. CDR1 and CDR2 from the germline V gene are SGDLS and YYNGEE.

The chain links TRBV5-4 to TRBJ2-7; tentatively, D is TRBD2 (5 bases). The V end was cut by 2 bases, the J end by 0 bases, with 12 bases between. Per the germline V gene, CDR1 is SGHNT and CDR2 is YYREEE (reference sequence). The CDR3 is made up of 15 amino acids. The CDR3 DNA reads TGTGCCAGCAGCTTCGATTTAGGGAGCTCCTACGAGCAGTACTTC. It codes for CASSFDLGSSYEQYF.

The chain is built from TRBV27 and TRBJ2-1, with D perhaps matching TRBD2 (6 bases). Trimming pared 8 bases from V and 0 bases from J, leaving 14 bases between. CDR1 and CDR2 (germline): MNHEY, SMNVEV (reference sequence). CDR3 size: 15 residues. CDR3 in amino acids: CASESLASSYNEQFF. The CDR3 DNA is TGTGCCAGCGAATCTCTAGCGAGCTCCTACAATGAGCAGTTCTTC.

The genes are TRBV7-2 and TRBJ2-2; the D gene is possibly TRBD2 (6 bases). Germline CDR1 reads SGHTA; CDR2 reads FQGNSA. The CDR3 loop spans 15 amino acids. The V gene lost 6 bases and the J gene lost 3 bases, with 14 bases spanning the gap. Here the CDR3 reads CASRSRRGYTGELFF. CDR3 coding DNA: TGTGCCAGCAGATCACGGCGGGGTTACACCGGGGAGCTGTTTTTT. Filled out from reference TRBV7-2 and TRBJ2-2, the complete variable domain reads GAGVSQSPSNKVTEKGKDVELRCDPISGHTALYWYRQSLGQGLEFLIYFQGNSAPDKSGLPSDRFSAERTGGSVSTLTIQRTQQEDSAVYLCASRSRRGYTGELFFGEGSRLTVL.

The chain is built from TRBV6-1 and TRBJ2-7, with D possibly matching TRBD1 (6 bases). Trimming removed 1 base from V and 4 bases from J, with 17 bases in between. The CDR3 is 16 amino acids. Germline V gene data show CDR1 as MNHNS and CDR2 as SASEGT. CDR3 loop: CASSEEDSLNLYEQYF. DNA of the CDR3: TGTGCCAGCAGTGAAGAGGACAGTCTTAACCTTTACGAGCAGTACTTC.

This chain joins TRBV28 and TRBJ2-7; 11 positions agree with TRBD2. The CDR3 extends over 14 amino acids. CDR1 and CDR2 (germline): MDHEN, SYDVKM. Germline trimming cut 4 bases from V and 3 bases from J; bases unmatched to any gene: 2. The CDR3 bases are TGTGCCAGCAGTTCGCTAGCGGGAGGCTACGAGCAGTACTTC. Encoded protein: CASSSLAGGYEQYF.

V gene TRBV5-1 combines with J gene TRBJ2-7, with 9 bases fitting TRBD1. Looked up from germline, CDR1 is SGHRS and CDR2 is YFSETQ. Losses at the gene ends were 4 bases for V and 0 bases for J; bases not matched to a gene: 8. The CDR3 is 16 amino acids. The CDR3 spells CASSTRPGQGSYEQYF. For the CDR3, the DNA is TGCGCCAGCAGCACCCGGCCGGGACAGGGCTCCTACGAGCAGTACTTC. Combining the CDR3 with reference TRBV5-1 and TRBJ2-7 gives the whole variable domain KAGVTQTPRYLIKTRGQQVTLSCSPISGHRSVSWYQQTPGQGLQFLFEYFSETQRNKGNFPGRFSGRQFSNSRSEMNVSTLELGDSALYLCASSTRPGQGSYEQYFGPGTRLTVT.

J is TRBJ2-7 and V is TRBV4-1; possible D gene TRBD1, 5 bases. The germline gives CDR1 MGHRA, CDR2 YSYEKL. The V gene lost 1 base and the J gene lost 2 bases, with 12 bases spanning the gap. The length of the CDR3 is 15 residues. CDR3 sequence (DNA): TGCGCCAGCAGCCAAGCCCTGACAGTCCCCTACGAGCAGTACTTC. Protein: CASSQALTVPYEQYF.

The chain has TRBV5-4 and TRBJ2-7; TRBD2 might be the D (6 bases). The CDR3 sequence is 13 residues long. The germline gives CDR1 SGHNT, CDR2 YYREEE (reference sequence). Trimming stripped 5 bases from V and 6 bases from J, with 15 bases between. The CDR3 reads CASSLPGGSEQYF. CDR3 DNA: TGTGCCAGCAGTCTTCCTGGAGGGAGCGAGCAGTACTTC.

The CDR3 DNA sequence: TGTGCCAGCAGCTTAGCTGCGGGAGACACCGGGGAGCTGTTTTTT. Amino acids: CASSLAAGDTGELFF. This chain links TRBV7-8 with TRBJ2-2, with TRBD2 matching over 7 bases. The CDR3 loop spans 15 amino acids. The germline V gene has CDR1 SGHVS and CDR2 FQNEAQ. Trimming took 0 bases from V and 3 from J; bases not matched to a gene: 1.

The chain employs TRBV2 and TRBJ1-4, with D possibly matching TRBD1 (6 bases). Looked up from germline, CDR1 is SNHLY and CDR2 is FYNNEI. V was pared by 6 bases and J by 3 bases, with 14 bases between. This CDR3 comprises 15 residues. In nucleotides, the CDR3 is TGTGCCAGCAGCGTCTCAGGGGCGTCTAATGAAAAACTGTTTTTT. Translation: CASSVSGASNEKLFF.